This T cell receptor beta chain was identified in a study of OX40 agonist ivuxolimab in advanced cancers. Study overall: Ivuxolimab, which patients received intravenously every 2 weeks, was dosed at 0.01 to 10 mg/kg.

A remark on this clone: Its target is not known.

Germline CDR1 reads LNHDA; CDR2 reads SQIVND (reference sequence). The CDR3 is made up of 16 amino acids. Trimming cost V 10 bases and J 1 base, with 20 bases left between them. The study, taken as a whole, reports: Relative to CD4+, CD8+ T cells held more expanded clones on average. The study did not work out the antigen specificity of the expanded peripheral T cells.

Clones were read by immunoSEQ multiplex PCR, and TCRdb kept only the in-frame ones, dropping some. The table lists 52,000 or so clones, nearly 90% of them singletons. It was autoimmune disease history or systemic immunosuppression that excluded patients. The sequence was obtained from an adult with an advanced solid tumor such as melanoma, head and neck, liver or kidney cancer. This rearrangement joins TRBV19 to TRBJ1-5; a weak D match, TRBD1 (5 bases). The sample consisted of CD4+ or CD8+ T cells sorted from blood, taken in a trial of the OX40 agonist ivuxolimab. CDR3 DNA sequence: TGTGCCACTCGATTTACCGGGACGGAAAGCAATCAGCCCCAGCATTTT. It specifies CATRFTGTESNQPQHF.